The clone carrying this T cell receptor beta chain was detected once. Its antigen is as yet unknown. Libraries were prepared by immunoSEQ multiplex PCR; TCRdb keeps only in-frame clonotypes and omits some of them. This sample carries about 42,000 clones, roughly 91% of them seen once, and the ten largest clones take roughly 4.5%. These data are taken from a study of resident and recirculating memory T cells in vitiligo. The overall study: Samples were epidermis from two lesional and two nonlesional sites, plus PBMCs. Genomic DNA was extracted from whole homogenized samples, with no cell sorting.

The CDR3 covers 15 residues. Per germline, CDR1 SEHNR and CDR2 FQNEAQ (reference sequence). V dropped 5 bases and J dropped 0 bases, with 13 bases sitting between them. Broader study findings: Non-conserved TCRs across sites and patients suggested distinct clones per lesion. No single dominant TCR clone appeared; lesion clonality varied.

The receptor was derived from a male donor with vitiligo. The specimen was blood. The V and J genes are TRBV7-9 and TRBJ1-1, with a weak D call TRBD1 (5 bases). In nucleotides, the CDR3 is TGTGCCAGCAGCGGCAGGAGGGGCATGAACACTGAAGCTTTCTTT. Translation: CASSGRRGMNTEAFF.